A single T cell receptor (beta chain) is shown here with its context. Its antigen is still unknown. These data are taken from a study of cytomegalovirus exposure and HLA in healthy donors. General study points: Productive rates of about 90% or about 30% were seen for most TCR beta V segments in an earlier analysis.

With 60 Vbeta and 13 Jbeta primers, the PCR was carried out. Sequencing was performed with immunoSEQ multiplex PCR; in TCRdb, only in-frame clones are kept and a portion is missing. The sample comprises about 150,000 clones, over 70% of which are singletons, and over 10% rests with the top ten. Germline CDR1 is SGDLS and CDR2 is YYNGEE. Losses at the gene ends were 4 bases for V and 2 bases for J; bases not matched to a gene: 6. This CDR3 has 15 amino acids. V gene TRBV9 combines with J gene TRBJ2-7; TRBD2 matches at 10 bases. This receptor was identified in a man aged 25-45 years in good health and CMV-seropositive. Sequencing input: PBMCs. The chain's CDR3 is CASSPRTSGTYEQYF. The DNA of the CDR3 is TGTGCCAGCAGCCCACGGACTAGCGGCACCTACGAGCAGTACTTC.